This T cell receptor beta chain stems from a study of monozygotic twins with inflammatory bowel disease. Added by template switching were UMIs that each held a 6-nucleotide sample barcode. TCRdb reprocessed the 5' RACE reads; each CDR3 protein has one entry and no DNA is given. The ten top clones account for about 2.3%, within a sample of approximately 390,000 distinct CDR3 sequences. Blood samples of approximately 2.3 ml were drawn from every donor. The germline gives CDR1 MGHRA, CDR2 YSYEKL. The CDR3 loop spans 15 amino acids. Sequences were obtained from blood. This clonotype originated in a human donor with ulcerative colitis or Crohn's disease, or a healthy co-twin of an affected twin (not recorded which). V usage is TRBV4-1 and J usage is TRBJ2-7; TCRdb proposes TRBD2, but this gene call is untestable without DNA. The CDR3 loop reads CASSLRTSAAHEQYF.